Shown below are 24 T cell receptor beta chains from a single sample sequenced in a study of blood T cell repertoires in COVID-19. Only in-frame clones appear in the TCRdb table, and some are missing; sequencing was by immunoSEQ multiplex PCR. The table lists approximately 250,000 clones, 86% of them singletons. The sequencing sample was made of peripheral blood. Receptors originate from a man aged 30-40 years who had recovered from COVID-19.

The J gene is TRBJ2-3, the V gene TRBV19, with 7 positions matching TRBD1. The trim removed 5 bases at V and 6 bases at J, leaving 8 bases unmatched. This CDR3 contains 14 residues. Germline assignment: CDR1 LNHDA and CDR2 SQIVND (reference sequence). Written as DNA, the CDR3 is TGTGCCAGTAGTCCTACAGGGGTGGTGGATACGCAGTATTTT. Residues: CASSPTGVVDTQYF. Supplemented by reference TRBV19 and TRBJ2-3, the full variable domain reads DGGITQSPKYLFRKEGQNVTLSCEQNLNHDAMYWYRQDPGQGLRLIYYSQIVNDFQKGDIAEGYSVSREKKESFPLTVTSAQKNPTAFYLCASSPTGVVDTQYFGPGTRLTVL.

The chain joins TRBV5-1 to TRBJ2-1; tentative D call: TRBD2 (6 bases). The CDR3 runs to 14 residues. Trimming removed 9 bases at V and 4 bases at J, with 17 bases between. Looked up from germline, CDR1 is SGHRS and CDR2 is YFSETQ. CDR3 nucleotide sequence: TGCGCCACCTCCACCGGGGGTTCTTACAATGAGCAGTTCTTC. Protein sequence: CATSTGGSYNEQFF.

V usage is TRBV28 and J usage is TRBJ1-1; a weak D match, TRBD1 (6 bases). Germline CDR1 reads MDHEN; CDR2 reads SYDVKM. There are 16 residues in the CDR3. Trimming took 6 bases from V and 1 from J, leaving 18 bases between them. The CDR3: CASSYSVGGANTEAFF. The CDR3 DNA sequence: TGTGCCAGCAGCTACAGTGTTGGGGGCGCGAACACTGAAGCTTTCTTT.

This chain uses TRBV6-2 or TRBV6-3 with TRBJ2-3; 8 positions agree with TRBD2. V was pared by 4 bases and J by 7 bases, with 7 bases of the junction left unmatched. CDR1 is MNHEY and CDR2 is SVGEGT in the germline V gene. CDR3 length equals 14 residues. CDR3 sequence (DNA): TGTGCCAGCAGTTCCGGGGGGGCCCGAAATACGCAGTATTTT. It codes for CASSSGGARNTQYF.

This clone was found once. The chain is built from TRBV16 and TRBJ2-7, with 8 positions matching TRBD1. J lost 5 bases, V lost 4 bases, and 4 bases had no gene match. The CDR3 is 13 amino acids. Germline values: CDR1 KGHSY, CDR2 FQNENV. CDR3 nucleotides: TGTGCCAGCAGCCCCCAGGGACAGGACGAGCAGTACTTC. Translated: CASSPQGQDEQYF.

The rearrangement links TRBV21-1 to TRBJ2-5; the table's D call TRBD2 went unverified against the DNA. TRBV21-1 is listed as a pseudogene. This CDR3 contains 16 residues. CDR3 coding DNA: TGTGCCAGCAGCAAAGGAAGTCTAGCAGGCCAAGAGACCCAGTACTTC. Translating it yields CASSKGSLAGQETQYF.

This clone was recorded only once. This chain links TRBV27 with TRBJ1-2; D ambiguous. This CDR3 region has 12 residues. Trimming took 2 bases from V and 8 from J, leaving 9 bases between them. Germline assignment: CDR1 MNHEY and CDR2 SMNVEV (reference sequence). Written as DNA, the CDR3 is TGTGCCAGCAGTTTAAAAGGCAGGGGCTACACCTTC. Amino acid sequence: CASSLKGRGYTF.

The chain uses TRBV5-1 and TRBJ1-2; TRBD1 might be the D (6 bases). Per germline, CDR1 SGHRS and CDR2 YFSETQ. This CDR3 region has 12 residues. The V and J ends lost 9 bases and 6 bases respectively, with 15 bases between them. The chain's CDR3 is CATTMGADGYTF. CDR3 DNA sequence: TGCGCCACCACAATGGGGGCTGATGGCTACACCTTC.

The CDR3, as DNA: TGTGCCAGCAGTGAACTGGGTTCGGGAGATACGCAGTATTTT. Translated, it gives CASSELGSGDTQYF. J is TRBJ2-3 and V is TRBV2; D remains ambiguous. The V gene's germline CDR1 is SNHLY and CDR2 FYNNEI. CDR3 length: 14 residues. V lost 2 bases and J 5 bases, leaving 11 bases between the germline ends.

The CDR3 sequence: CAITPTTGLLRGYTF. DNA of the CDR3: TGTGCCATCACTCCGACTACCGGGCTTCTGCGGGGCTACACCTTC. This chain links TRBV10-3 with TRBJ1-2; D is ambiguous. The CDR3 consists of 15 residues. Trimming pared 7 bases from V and 8 bases from J, leaving 23 bases between. Germline CDR1 reads ENHRY; CDR2 reads SYGVKD.

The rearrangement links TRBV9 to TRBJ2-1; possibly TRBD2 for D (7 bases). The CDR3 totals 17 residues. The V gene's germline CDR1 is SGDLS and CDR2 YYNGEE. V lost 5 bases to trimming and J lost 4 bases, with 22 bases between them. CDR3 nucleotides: TGTGCCAGCAGGGAAGGGGGGGAAAATTCCCAGTACAATGAGCAGTTCTTC. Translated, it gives CASREGGENSQYNEQFF.

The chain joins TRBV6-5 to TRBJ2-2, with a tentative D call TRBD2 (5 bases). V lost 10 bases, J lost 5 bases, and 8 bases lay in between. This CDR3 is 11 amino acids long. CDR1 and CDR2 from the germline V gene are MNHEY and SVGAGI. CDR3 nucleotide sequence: TGTGCCACCCGGGGTACCGGGGAGCTGTTTTTT. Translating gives CATRGTGELFF.

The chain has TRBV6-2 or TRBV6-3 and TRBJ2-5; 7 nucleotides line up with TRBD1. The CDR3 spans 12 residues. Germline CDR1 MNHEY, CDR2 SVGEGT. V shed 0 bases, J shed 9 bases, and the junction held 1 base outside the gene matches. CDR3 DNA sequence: TGTGCCAGCAGTTACTCGCAGGGGGCCCAGTACTTC. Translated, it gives CASSYSQGAQYF.

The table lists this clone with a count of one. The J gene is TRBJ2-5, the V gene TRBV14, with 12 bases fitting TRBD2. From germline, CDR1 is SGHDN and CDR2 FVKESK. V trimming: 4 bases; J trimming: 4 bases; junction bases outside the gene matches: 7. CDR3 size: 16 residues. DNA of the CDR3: TGTGCCAGCAGCCGAGGACTAGCGGGGCTCGGAGAGACCCAGTACTTC. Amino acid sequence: CASSRGLAGLGETQYF.

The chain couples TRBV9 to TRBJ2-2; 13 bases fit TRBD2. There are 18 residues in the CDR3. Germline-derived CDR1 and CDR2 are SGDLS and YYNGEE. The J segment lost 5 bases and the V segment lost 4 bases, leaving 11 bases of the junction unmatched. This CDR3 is CASSLGTSGALLTGELFF. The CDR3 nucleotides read TGTGCCAGCAGCCTCGGGACTAGCGGGGCCCTATTGACCGGGGAGCTGTTTTTT.

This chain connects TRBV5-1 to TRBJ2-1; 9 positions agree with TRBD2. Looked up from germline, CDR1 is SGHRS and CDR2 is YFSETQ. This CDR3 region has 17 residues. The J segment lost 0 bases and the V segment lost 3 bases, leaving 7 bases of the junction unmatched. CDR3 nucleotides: TGCGCCAGCAGCTCCCTAGCGGGGCCTAGCTCCTACAATGAGCAGTTCTTC. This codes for CASSSLAGPSSYNEQFF.

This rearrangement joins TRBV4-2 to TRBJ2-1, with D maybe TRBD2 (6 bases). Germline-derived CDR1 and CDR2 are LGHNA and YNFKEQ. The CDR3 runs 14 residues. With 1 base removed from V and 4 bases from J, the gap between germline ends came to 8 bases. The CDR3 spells CASSQVGTYNEQFF. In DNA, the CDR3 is TGTGCCAGCAGCCAAGTTGGGACTTACAATGAGCAGTTCTTC.

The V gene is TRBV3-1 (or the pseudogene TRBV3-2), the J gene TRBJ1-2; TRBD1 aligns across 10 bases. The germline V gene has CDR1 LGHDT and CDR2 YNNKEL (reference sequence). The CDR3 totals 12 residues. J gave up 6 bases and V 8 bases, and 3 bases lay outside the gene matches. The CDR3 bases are TGTGCCAGCCGAGGACAGGGGGATGGCTACACCTTC. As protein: CASRGQGDGYTF.

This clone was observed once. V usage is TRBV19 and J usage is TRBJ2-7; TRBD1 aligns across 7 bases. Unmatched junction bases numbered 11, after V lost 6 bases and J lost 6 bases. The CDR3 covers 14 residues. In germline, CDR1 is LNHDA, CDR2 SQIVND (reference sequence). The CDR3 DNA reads TGTGCCAGTAGGGAGAGACAGGGTCCCGGCGAGCAGTACTTC. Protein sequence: CASRERQGPGEQYF.

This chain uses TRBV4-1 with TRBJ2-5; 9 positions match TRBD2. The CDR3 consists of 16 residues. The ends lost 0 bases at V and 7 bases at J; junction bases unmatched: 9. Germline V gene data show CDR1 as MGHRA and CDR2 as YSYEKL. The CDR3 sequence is CASSQEGLAGLRTQYF. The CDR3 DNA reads TGCGCCAGCAGCCAAGAAGGGCTAGCGGGGCTAAGGACCCAGTACTTC.

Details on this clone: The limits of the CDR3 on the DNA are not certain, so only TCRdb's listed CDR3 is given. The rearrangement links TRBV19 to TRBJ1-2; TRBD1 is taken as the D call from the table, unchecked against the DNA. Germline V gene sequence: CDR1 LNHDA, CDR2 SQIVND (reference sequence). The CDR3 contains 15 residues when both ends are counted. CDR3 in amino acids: CASTSGQGIYYGYTF.

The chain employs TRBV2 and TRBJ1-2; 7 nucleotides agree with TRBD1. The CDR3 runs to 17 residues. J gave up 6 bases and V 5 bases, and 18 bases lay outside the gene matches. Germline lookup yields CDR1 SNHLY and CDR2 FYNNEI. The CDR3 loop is CASSTRRTGGGSDGYTF. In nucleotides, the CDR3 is TGTGCCAGCAGTACACGCCGGACAGGAGGAGGTTCGGATGGCTACACCTTC.

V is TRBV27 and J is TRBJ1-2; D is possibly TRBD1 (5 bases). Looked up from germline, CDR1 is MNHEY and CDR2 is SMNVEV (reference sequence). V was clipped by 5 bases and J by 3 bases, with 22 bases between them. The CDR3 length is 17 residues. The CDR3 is CASSPRGSDMFDYGYTF. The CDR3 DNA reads TGTGCCAGCAGTCCCCGGGGGAGCGATATGTTTGACTATGGCTACACCTTC.

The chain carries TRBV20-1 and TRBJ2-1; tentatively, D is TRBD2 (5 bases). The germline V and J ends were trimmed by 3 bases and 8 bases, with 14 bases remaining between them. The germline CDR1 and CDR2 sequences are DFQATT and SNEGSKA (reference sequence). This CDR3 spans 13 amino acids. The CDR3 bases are TGCAGTGCTAGTTTTTCTAGCTTATATGAGCAGTTCTTC. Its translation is CSASFSSLYEQFF.